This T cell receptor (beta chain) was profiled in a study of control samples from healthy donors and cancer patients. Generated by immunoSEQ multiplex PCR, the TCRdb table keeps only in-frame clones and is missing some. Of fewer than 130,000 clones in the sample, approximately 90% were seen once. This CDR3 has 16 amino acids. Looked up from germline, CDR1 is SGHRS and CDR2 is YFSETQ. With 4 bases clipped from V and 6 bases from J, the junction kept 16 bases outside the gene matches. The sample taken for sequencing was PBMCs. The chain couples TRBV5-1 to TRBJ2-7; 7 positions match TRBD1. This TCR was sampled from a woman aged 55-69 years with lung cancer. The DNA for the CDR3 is TGCGCCAGCAGCCCGGACCAGGGACAGCTTCTTGGCGAGCAGTACTTC. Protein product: CASSPDQGQLLGEQYF.